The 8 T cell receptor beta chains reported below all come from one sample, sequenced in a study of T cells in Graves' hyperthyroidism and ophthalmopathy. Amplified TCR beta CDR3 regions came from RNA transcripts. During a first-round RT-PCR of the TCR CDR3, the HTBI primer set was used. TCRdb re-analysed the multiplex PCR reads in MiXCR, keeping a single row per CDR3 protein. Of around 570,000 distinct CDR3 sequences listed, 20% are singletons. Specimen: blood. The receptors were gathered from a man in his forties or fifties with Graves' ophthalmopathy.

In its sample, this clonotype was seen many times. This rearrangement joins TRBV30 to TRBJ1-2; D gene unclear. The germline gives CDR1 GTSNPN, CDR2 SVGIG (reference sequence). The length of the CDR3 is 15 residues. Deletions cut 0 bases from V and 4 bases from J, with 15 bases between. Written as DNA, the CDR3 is TGTGCCTGGAGTGTAGGTCGTAGGCGGCCCTATGGCTACACCTTC. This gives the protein CAWSVGRRRPYGYTF. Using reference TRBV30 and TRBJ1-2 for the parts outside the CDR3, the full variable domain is SQTIHQWPATLVQPVGSPLSLECTVEGTSNPNLYWYRQAAGRGLQLLFYSVGIGQISSEVPQNLSASRPQDRQFILSSKKLLLSDSGFYLCAWSVGRRRPYGYTFGSGTRLTVV.

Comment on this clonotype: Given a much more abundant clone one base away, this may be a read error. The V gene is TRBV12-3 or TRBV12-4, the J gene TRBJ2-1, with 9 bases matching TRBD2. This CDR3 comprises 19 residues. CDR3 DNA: TGTGCCAGCGGTTTAGCGCGTGGTGTAAGCGGGAGGCCTTCCGGGGAGCAGTTCTTC. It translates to CASGLARGVSGRPSGEQFF.

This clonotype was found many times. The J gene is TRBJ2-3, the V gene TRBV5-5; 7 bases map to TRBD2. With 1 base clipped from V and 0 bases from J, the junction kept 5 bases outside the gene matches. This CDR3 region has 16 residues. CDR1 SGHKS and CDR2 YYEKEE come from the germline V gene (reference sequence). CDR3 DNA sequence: TGTGCCAGCAGCTTGCCAAGCGGGGCAAGCACAGATACGCAGTATTTT. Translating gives CASSLPSGASTDTQYF.

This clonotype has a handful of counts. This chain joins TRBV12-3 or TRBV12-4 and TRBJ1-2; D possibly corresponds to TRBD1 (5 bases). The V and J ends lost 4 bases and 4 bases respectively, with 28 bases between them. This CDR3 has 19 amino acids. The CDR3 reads CASSSTRGGVGIFVYGYTF. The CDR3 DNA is TGTGCCAGCAGTTCCACCCGGGGGGGGGTAGGGATTTTTGTCTATGGCTACACCTTC.

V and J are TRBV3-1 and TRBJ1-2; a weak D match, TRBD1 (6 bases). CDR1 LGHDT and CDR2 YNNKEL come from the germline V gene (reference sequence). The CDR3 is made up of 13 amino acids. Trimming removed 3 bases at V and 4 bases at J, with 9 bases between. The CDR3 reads CASSQGAGYGYTF. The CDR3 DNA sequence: TGTGCCAGCAGCCAGGGGGCAGGCTATGGCTACACCTTC.

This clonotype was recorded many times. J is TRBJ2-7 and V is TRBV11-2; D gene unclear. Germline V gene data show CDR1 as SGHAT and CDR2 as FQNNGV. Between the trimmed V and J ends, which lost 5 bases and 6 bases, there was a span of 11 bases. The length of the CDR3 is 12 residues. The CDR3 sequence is CASSPNSIEQYF. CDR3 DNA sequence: TGTGCCAGCAGCCCTAACAGCATCGAGCAGTACTTC.

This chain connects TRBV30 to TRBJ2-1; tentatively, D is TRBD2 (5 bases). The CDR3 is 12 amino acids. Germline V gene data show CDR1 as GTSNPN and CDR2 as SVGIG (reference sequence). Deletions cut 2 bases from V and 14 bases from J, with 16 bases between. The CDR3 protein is CAWSFEGLKKFF. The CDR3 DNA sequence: TGTGCCTGGAGTTTCGAGGGCCTGAAGAAGTTCTTC.

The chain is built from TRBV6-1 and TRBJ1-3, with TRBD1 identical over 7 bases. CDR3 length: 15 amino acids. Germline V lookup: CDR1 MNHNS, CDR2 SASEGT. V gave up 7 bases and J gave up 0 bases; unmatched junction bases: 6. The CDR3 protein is CASTKTGFSGNTIYF. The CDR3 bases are TGTGCCAGCACAAAGACAGGGTTCTCTGGAAACACCATATATTTT.